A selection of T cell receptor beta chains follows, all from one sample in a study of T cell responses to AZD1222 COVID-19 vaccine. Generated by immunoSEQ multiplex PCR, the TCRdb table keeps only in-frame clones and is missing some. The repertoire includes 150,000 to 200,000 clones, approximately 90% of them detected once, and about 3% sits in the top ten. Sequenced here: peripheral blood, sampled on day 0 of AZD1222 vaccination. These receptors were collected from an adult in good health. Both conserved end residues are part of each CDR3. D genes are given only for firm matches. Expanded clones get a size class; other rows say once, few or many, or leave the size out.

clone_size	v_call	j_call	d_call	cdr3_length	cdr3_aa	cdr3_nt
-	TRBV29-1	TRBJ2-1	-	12	CSVGSPSNEQFF	TGCAGCGTTGGCTCTCCTAGCAATGAGCAGTTCTTC
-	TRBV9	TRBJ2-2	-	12	CASGRNTGELFF	TGTGCCAGCGGGCGGAACACCGGGGAGCTGTTTTTT
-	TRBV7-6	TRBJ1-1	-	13	CASSPGQNTEAFF	TGTGCCAGCAGCCCCGGACAGAACACTGAAGCTTTCTTT
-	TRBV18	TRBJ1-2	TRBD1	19	CASSYMGPGGTDIDYGYTF	TGTGCCAGCTCCTACATGGGCCCTGGGGGGACAGACATCGACTATGGCTACACCTTC
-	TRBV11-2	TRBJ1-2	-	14	CASSPEGGGYGYTF	TGTGCCAGCAGCCCTGAGGGGGGCGGCTATGGCTACACCTTC
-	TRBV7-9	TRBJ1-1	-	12	CASSGGVTEAFF	TGTGCCAGCAGCGGGGGAGTTACTGAAGCTTTCTTT
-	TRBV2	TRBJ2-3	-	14	CASAKASGTDTQYF	TGTGCCAGCGCGAAGGCTAGCGGCACAGATACGCAGTATTTT
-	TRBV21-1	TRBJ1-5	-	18	CASSRRGDGTHSNQPQHF	TGTGCCAGCAGTCGAAGGGGGGACGGAACCCATAGCAATCAGCCCCAGCATTTT
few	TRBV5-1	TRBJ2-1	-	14	CASSLEGDAGEQFF	TGCGCCAGCAGCTTAGAGGGAGATGCGGGTGAGCAGTTCTTC
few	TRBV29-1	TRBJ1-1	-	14	CSVEFKLLRTEAFF	TGCAGCGTTGAGTTTAAGCTCCTCAGGACTGAAGCTTTCTTT
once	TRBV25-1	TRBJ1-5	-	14	CASSAGVANQPQHF	TGTGCCAGCAGTGCAGGGGTTGCGAATCAGCCCCAGCATTTT
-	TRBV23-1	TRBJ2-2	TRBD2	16	CASSQCGGRNTGELFF	TGCGCCAGCAGTCAATGCGGGGGGCGTAACACCGGGGAGCTGTTTTTT
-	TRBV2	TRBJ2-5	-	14	CASSPVGYQETQYF	TGTGCCAGCAGTCCAGTGGGGTACCAAGAGACCCAGTACTTC
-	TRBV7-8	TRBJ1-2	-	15	CASSFGLGQAGGYTF	TGTGCCAGCAGCTTTGGGCTAGGGCAGGCAGGAGGCTACACCTTC
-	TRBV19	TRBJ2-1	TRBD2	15	CASKGLAGAYNEQFF	TGTGCCAGCAAAGGACTAGCGGGGGCCTACAATGAGCAGTTCTTC
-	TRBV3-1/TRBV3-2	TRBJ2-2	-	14	CASSQDYATGELFF	TGTGCCAGCAGCCAAGATTATGCCACCGGGGAGCTGTTTTTT
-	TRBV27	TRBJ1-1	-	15	CASSSGTSLGTEAFF	TGTGCCAGCAGTTCGGGGACCTCACTGGGAACTGAAGCTTTCTTT
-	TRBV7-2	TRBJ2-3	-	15	CASSLGLTSADTQYF	TGTGCCAGCAGCTTAGGGCTAACCTCAGCAGATACGCAGTATTTT
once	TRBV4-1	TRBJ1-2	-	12	CASSHPGRGYTF	TGCGCCAGCAGCCACCCCGGTCGGGGCTACACCTTC
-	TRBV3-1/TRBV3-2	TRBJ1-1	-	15	CASSQYRDVNTEAFF	TGTGCCAGCAGCCAATACAGGGACGTGAACACTGAAGCTTTCTTT
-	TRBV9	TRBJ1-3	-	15	CASSAFQGAGNTIYF	TGTGCCAGCAGCGCATTCCAGGGAGCTGGAAACACCATATATTTT
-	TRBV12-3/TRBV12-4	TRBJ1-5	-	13	CASSPQSNQPQHF	TGTGCCAGCAGTCCGCAGTCAAATCAGCCCCAGCATTTT
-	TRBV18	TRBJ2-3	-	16	CASSPRFRETTDTQYF	TGTGCCAGCTCACCACGGTTTAGGGAGACGACAGATACGCAGTATTTT
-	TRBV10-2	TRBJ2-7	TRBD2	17	CASSRGLAGASSYEQYF	TGCGCCAGCAGCCGCGGACTAGCGGGGGCTAGCTCCTACGAGCAGTACTTC
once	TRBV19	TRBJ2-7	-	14	CASSSLQSSYEQYF	TGTGCCAGTAGTAGCTTACAAAGCTCCTACGAGCAGTACTTC
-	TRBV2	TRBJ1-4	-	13	CAGKTELNEKLFF	TGTGCAGGAAAGACAGAGCTTAATGAAAAACTGTTTTTT
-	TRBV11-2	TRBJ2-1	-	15	CASSLGGGSYNEQFF	TGTGCCAGCAGCTTAGGAGGGGGGAGCTACAATGAGCAGTTCTTC
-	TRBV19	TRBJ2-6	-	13	CASSIGGANVLTF	TGTGCCAGTAGTATAGGTGGGGCCAACGTCCTGACTTTC
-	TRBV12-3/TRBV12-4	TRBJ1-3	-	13	CASSSLSGNTIYF	TGTGCCAGCAGTTCCCTTTCTGGAAACACCATATATTTT
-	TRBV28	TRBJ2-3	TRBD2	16	CASSFSRRGGTDTQYF	TGTGCCAGCAGTTTCTCCCGGCGGGGGGGGACAGATACGCAGTATTTT
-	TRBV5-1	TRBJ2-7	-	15	CASSPSPPAAYEQYF	TGCGCCAGCAGCCCCTCTCCCCCAGCGGCTTACGAGCAGTACTTC
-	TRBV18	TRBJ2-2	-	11	CASSHTGELFF	TGTGCCAGCTCTCATACCGGGGAGCTGTTTTTT
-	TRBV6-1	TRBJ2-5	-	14	CASSEADRRGTQYF	TGTGCCAGCAGTGAAGCGGACCGCCGAGGGACCCAGTACTTC
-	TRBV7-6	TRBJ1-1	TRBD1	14	CASSLGTGNTEAFF	TGTGCCAGCAGCTTAGGGACAGGGAACACTGAAGCTTTCTTT
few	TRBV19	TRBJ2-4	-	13	CASSIGDKNIQYF	TGTGCCAGTAGCATAGGTGACAAAAACATTCAGTACTTC
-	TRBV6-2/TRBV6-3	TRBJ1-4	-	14	CASSGGGTNEKLFF	TGTGCCAGCAGTGGAGGAGGGACTAATGAAAAACTGTTTTTT
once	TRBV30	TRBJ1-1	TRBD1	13	CAWTADRGTEAFF	TGTGCCTGGACCGCTGACAGGGGCACTGAAGCTTTCTTT
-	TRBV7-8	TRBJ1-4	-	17	CASSVGRGIATNEKLFF	TGTGCCAGCAGCGTAGGGAGGGGCATTGCAACTAATGAAAAACTGTTTTTT
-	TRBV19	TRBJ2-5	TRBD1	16	CASSISGTGGKETQYF	TGTGCCAGTAGTATATCTGGGACAGGGGGCAAAGAGACCCAGTACTTC
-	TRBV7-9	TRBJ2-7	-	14	CASSLATSSYEQYF	TGTGCCAGCAGCCTAGCTACGAGCTCCTACGAGCAGTACTTC
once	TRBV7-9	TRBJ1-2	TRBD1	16	CASSLARTRGNYGYTF	TGTGCCAGCAGCTTAGCTCGGACCAGGGGGAACTATGGCTACACCTTC
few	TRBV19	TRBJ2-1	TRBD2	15	CASSLSGRWDNEQFF	TGTGCCAGTAGTCTTAGCGGGAGGTGGGACAATGAGCAGTTCTTC
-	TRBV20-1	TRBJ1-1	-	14	CSASIRAGDTEAFF	TGCAGTGCTAGTATCAGGGCTGGGGACACTGAAGCTTTCTTT
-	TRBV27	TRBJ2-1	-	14	CASSLSKAGGEQFF	TGTGCCAGCAGTTTATCGAAGGCGGGTGGTGAGCAGTTCTTC
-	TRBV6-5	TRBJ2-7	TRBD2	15	CASIAIRGVSYEQYF	TGTGCCAGCATCGCAATCCGGGGGGTCTCCTACGAGCAGTACTTC
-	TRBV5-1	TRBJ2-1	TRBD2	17	CASSSRLAGLSYNEQFF	TGCGCCAGCAGCTCCCGACTAGCGGGATTATCCTACAATGAGCAGTTCTTC
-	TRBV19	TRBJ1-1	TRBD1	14	CASSPTGLNTEAFF	TGTGCCAGTAGTCCGACAGGGTTGAACACTGAAGCTTTCTTT
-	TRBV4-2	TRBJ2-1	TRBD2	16	CASSQDAAGPYNEQFF	TGTGCCAGCAGCCAAGATGCAGCGGGACCCTACAATGAGCAGTTCTTC
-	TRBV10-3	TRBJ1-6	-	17	CAISAVGERGTASPLHF	TGTGCCATCAGTGCGGTAGGAGAGCGAGGGACGGCTTCACCCCTCCACTTT
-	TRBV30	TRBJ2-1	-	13	CAWRYRASNEQFF	TGTGCCTGGAGGTACCGGGCTAGCAATGAGCAGTTCTTC
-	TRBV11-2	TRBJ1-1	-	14	CASSNILRGTEAFF	TGTGCCAGCAGCAATATCCTCCGGGGCACTGAAGCTTTCTTT
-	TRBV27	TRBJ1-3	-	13	CASSPFRSNTIYF	TGTGCCAGCAGTCCCTTCCGATCGAACACCATATATTTT
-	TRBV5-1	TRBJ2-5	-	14	CASSLGRAPETQYF	TGCGCCAGCAGCTTGGGCAGGGCCCCCGAGACCCAGTACTTC
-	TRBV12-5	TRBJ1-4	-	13	CASAPAGDEKLFF	TGTGCTAGTGCCCCCGCGGGGGATGAAAAACTGTTTTTT